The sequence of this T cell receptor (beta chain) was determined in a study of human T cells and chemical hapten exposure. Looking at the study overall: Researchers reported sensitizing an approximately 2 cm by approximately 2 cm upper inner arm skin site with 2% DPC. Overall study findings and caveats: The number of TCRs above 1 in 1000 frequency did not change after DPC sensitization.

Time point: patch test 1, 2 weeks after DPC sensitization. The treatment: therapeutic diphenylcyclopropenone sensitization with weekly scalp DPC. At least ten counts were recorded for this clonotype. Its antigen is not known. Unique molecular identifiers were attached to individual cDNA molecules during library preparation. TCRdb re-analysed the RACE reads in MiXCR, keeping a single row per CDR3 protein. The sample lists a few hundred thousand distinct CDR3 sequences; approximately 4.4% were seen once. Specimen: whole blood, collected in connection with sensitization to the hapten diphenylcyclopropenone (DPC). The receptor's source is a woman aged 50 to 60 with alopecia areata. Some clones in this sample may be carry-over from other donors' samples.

As DNA, the CDR3 is TGCAGTGCTCAGGGAAGGGATCGGGGAAACACTGAAGCTTTCTTT. Protein product: CSAQGRDRGNTEAFF. The chain joins TRBV20-1 to TRBJ1-1; D is possibly TRBD1 (5 bases). This CDR3 has 15 amino acids. Germline loops: CDR1 DFQATT, CDR2 SNEGSKA (reference sequence). V dropped 5 bases and J dropped 2 bases, with 18 bases sitting between them.